This TCR beta chain was captured by sequencing in a study of T-cell memory formation after mild COVID-19. Background on the study: Among the donors, TCR clusters were largely specific to each donor. Study-wide points: CD4+ clones that contracted lay mainly in CM and EM; CD8+ ones lay in EMRA. Among clones peaking at day 37 in the second wave, SARS-CoV-2 specificity remained unconfirmed.

This clonotype was found many times. Its antigen is undetermined. Constant-segment-primed 5'RACE gave TCR alpha and TCR beta cDNA libraries with sample barcodes and UMIs. Using its own MiXCR run on the 5' RACE reads, TCRdb lists one record per CDR3 protein. The sample has roughly 130,000 distinct CDR3 sequences, about a sixth seen once. Germline V lookup: CDR1 LGHNA, CDR2 YSLEER. The CDR3 totals 15 residues. The ends lost 4 bases at V and 0 bases at J; junction bases unmatched: 5. The sequence derives from a man in his late teens or twenties who had mild COVID-19 (a few samples of this study predate the infection). Cell type and time point are not known. The sample taken for sequencing was PBMCs or a T cell subset sorted from them (not recorded which). The chain couples TRBV4-3 to TRBJ1-1; 7 bases are a match to TRBD1. CDR3 DNA sequence: TGCGCCAGCAGCCTAGGACAGGTCATGAACACTGAAGCTTTCTTT. This sequence encodes CASSLGQVMNTEAFF.